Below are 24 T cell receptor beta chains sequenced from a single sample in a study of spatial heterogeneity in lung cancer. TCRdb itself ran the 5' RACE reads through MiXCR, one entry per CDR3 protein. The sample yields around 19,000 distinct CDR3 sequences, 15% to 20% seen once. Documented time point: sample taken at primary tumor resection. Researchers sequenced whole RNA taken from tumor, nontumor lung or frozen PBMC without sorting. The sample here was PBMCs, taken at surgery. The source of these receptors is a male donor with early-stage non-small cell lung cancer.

The CDR3 sequence: CASSLMGPLSPQHF. The CDR3 bases are TGTGCCAGCAGCTTAATGGGACCGCTCAGCCCCCAGCATTTT. The chain has TRBV7-9 and TRBJ1-5; TRBD1 is a possible D gene (5 bases). Germline V gene lookup returns CDR1 SEHNR and CDR2 FQNEAQ (reference sequence). The germline V and J ends were trimmed by 2 bases and 10 bases, with 15 bases remaining between them. This CDR3 region has 14 residues.

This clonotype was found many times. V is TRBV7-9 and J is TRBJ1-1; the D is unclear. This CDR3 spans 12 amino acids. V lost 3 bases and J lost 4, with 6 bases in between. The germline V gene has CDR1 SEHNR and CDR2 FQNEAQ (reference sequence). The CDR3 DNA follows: TGTGCCAGCAGCTTTGAGGGCACTGAAGCTTTCTTT. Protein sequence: CASSFEGTEAFF. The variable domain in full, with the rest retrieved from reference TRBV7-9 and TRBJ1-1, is DTGVSQNPRHKITKRGQNVTFRCDPISEHNRLYWYRQTLGQGPEFLTYFQNEAQLEKSRLLSDRFSAERPKGSFSTLEIQRTEQGDSAMYLCASSFEGTEAFFGQGTRLTVV.

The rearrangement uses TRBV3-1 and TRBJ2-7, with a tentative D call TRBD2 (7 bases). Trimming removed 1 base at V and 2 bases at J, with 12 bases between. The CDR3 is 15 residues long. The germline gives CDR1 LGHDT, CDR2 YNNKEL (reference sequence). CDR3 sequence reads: CASSQARGGPYEQYF. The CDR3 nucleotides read TGTGCCAGCAGCCAAGCTCGCGGGGGCCCCTACGAGCAGTACTTC.

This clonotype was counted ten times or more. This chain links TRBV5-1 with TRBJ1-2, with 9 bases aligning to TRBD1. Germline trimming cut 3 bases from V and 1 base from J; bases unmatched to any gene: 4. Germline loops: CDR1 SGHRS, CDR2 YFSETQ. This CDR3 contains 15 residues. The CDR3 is CASSWTDRGNYGYTF. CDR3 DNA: TGCGCCAGCAGCTGGACGGACAGGGGTAACTATGGCTACACCTTC. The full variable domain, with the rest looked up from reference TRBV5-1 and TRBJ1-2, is KAGVTQTPRYLIKTRGQQVTLSCSPISGHRSVSWYQQTPGQGLQFLFEYFSETQRNKGNFPGRFSGRQFSNSRSEMNVSTLELGDSALYLCASSWTDRGNYGYTFGSGTRLTVV.

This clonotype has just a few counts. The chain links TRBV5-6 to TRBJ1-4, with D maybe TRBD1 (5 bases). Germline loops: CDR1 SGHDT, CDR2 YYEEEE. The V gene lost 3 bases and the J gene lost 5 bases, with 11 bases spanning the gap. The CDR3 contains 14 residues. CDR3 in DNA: TGTGCCAGCAGCTCGGCAGGGATCAATGAAAAACTGTTTTTT. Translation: CASSSAGINEKLFF.

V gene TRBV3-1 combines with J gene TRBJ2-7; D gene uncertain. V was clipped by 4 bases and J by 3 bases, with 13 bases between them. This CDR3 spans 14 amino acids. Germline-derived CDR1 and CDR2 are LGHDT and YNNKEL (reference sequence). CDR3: CASSRTLTDYEQYF. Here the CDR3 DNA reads TGTGCCAGCAGCCGCACCTTGACGGACTACGAGCAGTACTTC.

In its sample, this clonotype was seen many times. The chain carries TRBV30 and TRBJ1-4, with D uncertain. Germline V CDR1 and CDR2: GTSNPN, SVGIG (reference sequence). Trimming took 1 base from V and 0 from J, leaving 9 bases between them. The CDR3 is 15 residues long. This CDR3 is CAWSAQIATNEKLFF. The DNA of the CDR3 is TGTGCCTGGAGTGCCCAGATTGCAACTAATGAAAAACTGTTTTTT.

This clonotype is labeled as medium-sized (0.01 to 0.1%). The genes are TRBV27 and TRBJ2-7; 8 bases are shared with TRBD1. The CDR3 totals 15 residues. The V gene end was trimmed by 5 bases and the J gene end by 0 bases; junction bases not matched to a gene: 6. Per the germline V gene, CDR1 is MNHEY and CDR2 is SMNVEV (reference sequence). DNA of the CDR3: TGTGCCAGCAGTCCTACAGGGGGGCGCTCCTACGAGCAGTACTTC. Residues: CASSPTGGRSYEQYF.

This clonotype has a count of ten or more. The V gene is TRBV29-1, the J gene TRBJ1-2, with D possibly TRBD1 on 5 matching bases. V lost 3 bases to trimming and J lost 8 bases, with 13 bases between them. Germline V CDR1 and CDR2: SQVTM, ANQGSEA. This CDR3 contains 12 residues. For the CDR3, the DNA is TGCAGCGTTGAGGCCCCGGGGGGGGGCTACACCTTC. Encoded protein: CSVEAPGGGYTF.

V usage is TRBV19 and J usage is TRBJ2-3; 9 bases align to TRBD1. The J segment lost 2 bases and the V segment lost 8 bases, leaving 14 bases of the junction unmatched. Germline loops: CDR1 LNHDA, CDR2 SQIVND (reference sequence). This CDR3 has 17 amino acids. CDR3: CASRRTGTGPSTDTQYF. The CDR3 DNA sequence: TGTGCCAGTCGTCGAACCGGGACAGGGCCCTCCACAGATACGCAGTATTTT.

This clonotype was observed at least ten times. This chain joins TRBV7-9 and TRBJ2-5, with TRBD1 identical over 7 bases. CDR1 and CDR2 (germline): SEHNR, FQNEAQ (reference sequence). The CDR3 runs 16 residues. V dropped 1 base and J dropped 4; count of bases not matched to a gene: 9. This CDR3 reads CASSLEARGLLETQYF. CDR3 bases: TGTGCCAGCAGCTTAGAGGCGAGGGGGCTCTTAGAGACCCAGTACTTC.

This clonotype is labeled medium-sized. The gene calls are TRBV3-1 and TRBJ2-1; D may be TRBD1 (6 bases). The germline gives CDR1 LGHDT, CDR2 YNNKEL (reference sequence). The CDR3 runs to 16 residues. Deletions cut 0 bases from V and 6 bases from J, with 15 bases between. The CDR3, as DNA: TGTGCCAGCAGCCAAGATCTCAGGGGTCCTGGCAATGAGCAGTTCTTC. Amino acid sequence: CASSQDLRGPGNEQFF.

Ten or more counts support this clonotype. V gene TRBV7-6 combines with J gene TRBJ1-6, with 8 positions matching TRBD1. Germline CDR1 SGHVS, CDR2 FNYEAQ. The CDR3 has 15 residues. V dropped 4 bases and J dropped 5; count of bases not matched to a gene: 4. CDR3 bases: TGTGCCAGCAGCTCACAGGGGGATAATAATTCACCCCTCCACTTT. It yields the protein CASSSQGDNNSPLHF.

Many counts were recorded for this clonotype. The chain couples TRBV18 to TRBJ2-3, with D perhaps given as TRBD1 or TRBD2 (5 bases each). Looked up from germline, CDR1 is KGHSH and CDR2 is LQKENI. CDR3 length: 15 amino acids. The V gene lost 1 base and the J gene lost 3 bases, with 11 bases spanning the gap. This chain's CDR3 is CASSPLAGRTDTQYF. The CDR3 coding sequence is TGTGCCAGCTCACCACTGGCAGGGAGAACAGATACGCAGTATTTT.

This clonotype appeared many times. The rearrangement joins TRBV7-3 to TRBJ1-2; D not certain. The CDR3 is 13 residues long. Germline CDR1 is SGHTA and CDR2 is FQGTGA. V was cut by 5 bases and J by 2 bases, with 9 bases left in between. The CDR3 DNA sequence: TGTGCCAGCAGCCAACAGCAGAACTATGGCTACACCTTC. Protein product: CASSQQQNYGYTF.

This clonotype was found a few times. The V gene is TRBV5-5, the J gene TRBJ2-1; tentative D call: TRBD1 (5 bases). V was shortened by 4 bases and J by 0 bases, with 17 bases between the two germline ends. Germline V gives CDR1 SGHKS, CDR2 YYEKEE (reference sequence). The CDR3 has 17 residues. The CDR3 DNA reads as TGTGCCAGCAGCGCGATCCGACAGTCTTACTCCTACAATGAGCAGTTCTTC. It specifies CASSAIRQSYSYNEQFF.

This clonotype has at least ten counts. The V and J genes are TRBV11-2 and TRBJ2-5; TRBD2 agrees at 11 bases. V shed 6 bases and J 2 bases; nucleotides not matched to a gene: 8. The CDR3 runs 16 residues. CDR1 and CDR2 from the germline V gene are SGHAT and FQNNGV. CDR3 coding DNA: TGTGCCAGCAGGGCCACGGGACTAGCGGTTCAAGAGACCCAGTACTTC. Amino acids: CASRATGLAVQETQYF.

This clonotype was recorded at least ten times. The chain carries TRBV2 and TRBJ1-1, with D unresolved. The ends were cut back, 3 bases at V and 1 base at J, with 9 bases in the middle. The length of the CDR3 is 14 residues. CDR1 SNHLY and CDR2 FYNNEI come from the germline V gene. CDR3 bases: TGTGCCAGCAGTGAGATGGAAGGGAACACTGAAGCTTTCTTT. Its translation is CASSEMEGNTEAFF.

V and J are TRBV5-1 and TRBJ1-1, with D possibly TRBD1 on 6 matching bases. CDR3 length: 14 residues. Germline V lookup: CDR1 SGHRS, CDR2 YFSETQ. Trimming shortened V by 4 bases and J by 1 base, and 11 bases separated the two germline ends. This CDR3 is CASSLLQGNTEAFF. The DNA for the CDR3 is TGCGCCAGCAGCCTCCTACAGGGGAACACTGAAGCTTTCTTT.

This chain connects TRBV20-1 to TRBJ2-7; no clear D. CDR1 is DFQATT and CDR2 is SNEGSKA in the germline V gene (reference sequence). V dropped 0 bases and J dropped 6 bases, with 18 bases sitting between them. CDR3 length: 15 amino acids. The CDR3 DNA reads TGCAGTGCTAGAGATAGTACAGACACCCTGGGCGAGCAGTACTTC. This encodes CSARDSTDTLGEQYF.

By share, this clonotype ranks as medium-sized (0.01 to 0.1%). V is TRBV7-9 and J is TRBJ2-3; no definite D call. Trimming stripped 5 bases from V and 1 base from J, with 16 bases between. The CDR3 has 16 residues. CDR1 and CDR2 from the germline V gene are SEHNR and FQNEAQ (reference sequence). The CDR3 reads CASSVDAAWRTDTQYF. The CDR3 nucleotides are TGTGCCAGCAGCGTAGATGCAGCCTGGCGCACAGATACGCAGTATTTT.

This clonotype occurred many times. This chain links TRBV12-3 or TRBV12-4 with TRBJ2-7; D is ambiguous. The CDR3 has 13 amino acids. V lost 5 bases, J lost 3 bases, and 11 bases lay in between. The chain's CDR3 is CASSQTQDYEQYF. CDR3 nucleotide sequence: TGTGCCAGCAGTCAGACACAAGACTACGAGCAGTACTTC.

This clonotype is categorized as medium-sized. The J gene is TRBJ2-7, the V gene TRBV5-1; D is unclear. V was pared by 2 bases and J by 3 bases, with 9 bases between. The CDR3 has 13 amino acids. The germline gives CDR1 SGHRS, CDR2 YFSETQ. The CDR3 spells CASSFGPRYEQYF. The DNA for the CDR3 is TGCGCCAGCAGCTTCGGACCCCGCTACGAGCAGTACTTC.

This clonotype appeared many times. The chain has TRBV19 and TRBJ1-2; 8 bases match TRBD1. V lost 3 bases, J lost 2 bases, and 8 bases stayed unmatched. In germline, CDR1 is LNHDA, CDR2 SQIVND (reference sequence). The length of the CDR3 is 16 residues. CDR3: CASSIPFGQGNYGYTF. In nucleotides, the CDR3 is TGTGCCAGTAGTATTCCCTTTGGACAGGGAAACTATGGCTACACCTTC.